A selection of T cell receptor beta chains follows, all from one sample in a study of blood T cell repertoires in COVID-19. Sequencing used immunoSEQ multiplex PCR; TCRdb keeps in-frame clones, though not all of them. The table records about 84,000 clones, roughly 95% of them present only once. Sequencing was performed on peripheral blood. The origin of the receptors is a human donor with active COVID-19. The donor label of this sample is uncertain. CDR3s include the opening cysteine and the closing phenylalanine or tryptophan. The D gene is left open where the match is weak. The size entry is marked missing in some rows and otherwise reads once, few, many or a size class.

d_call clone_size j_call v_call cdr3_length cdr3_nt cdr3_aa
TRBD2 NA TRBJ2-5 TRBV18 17 TGTGCCAGCTCACCCTACGGACTAGCGGGACCCCAAGAGACCCAGTACTTC CASSPYGLAGPQETQYF
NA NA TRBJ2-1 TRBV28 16 TGTGCCAGCAGTTCCGTAATAGCGGACTCCTACAATGAGCAGTTCTTC CASSSVIADSYNEQFF
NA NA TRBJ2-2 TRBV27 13 TGTGCCAGCACAGGAAGTAACACCGGGGAGCTGTTTTTT CASTGSNTGELFF
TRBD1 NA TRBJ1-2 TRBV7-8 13 TGTGCCAGCAGCGGGGGGACAGGGGTGGGCTACACCTTC CASSGGTGVGYTF
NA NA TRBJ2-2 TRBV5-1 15 TGCGCCAGCAGTTATGAGGCGGCGGGCACCGGGGAGCTGTTTTTT CASSYEAAGTGELFF
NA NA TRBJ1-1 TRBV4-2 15 TGTGCCAGCAGCCATGAGGGGGGGCGGAACACTGAAGCTTTCTTT CASSHEGGRNTEAFF
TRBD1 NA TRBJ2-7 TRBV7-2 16 TGTGCCAGCAGCTTAGTTTCAGGGGGCGGGTCCTACGAGCAGTACTTC CASSLVSGGGSYEQYF
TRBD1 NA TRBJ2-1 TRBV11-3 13 TGTGCCAGCAACCCACACAGGGGTGATGAGCAGTTCTTC CASNPHRGDEQFF
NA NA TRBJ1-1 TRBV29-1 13 TGCAGCGTTTGGGTCAGACTAAACACTGAAGCTTTCTTT CSVWVRLNTEAFF
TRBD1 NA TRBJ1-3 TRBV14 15 TGTGCCAGCAGCCAAGATAGGGGGCCTGGAAACACCATATATTTT CASSQDRGPGNTIYF
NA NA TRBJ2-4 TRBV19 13 TGTGCCAGCGGGGAGAAAGCCAAAAACATTCAGTACTTC CASGEKAKNIQYF
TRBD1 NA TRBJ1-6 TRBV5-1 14 TGCGCCAGCAGCCCCCGGGACAGGACTTCACCCCTCCACTTT CASSPRDRTSPLHF
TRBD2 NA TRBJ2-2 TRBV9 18 TGTGCCAGCAGCGTAGTTCCTAGCGGGGGGGCGAACACCGGGGAGCTGTTTTTT CASSVVPSGGANTGELFF
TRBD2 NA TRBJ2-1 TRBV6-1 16 TGTGCCAGCAGTGAAGTAGCGGGGAGCTCCTACAATGAGCAGTTCTTC CASSEVAGSSYNEQFF
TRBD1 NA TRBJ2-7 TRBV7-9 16 TGTGCCAGCAGCTTAGCCCGGACAGGGAAGAGCTACGAGCAGTACTTC CASSLARTGKSYEQYF
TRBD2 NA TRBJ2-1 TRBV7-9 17 TGTGCCAGCACCGCATCCACGGGGGGGGCCACGACAGCTGAGCAGTTCTTC CASTASTGGATTAEQFF
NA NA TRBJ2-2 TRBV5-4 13 TGTGCCAGCAGCTTGGGGAGGACCGGGGAGCTGTTTTTT CASSLGRTGELFF
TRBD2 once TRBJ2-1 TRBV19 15 TGTGCCAGTAGTCCTATACTCGGGGGGGCAAATGAGCAGTTCTTC CASSPILGGANEQFF
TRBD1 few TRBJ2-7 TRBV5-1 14 TGCGCCAGCAGCATCGGACAGGGGGTCTACGAGCAGTACTTC CASSIGQGVYEQYF
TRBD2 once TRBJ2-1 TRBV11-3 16 TGTGCCAGCAGCTTAGATCGGGGGGACCCCTACAATGAGCAGTTCTTC CASSLDRGDPYNEQFF
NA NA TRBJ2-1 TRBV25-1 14 TGTGCCACTACGGCGGAAAGCTCCTACAATGAGCAGTTCTTC CATTAESSYNEQFF
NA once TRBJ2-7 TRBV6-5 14 TGTGCCAGCAGTTACTCTCCTATGTCCTACGAGCAGTACTTC CASSYSPMSYEQYF
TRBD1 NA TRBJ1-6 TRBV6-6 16 TGTGCCAGCAGTCGAAATCTACAGGGGGGGAATTCACCCCTCCACTTT CASSRNLQGGNSPLHF
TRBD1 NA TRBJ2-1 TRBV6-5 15 TGTGCCAGCAGTCCCGGGACAGGGACCTACAATGAGCAGTTCTTC CASSPGTGTYNEQFF
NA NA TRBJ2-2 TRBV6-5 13 TGTGCCAGCAGTCCGGGTAGAACCGGGGAGCTGTTTTTT CASSPGRTGELFF
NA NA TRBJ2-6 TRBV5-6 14 TGTGCCAGCAGCCCTACGTTTGGGGCCAACGTCCTGACTTTC CASSPTFGANVLTF
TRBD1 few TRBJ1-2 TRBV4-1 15 TGCGCCAGCAGCCTACAGGGGGCCGCAACGTTCGGCTACACCTTC CASSLQGAATFGYTF
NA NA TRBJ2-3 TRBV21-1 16 TGTGCCAGCAGCAAATATGGGGGGAAAGGCACAGATACGCAGTATTTT CASSKYGGKGTDTQYF
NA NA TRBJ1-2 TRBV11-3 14 TGTGCCAGCAGCTTAGAACAGGAGGGACGCGGCTACACCTTC CASSLEQEGRGYTF
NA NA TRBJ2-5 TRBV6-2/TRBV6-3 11 TGTGCCACTAGCCCCAGGGAGACCCAGTACTTC CATSPRETQYF
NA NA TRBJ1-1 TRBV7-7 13 TGTGCTAGCAGCTCGGACAGAAACACTGAAGCTTTCTTT CASSSDRNTEAFF
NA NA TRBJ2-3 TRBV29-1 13 TGCAGCGCTACATCAGGAGGGGAAGATACGCAGTATTTT CSATSGGEDTQYF
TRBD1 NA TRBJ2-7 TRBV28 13 TGTGCCAGCAGTACCCTGACAGGGTTCGGGCAGTACTTC CASSTLTGFGQYF
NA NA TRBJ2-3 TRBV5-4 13 TGTGCCAGCAGCTTGCCTAGCACAGATACGCAGTATTTT CASSLPSTDTQYF
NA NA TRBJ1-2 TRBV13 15 TGTGCCAGCAGCTACCTTCGAGGGAGATACTATGGCTACACCTTC CASSYLRGRYYGYTF
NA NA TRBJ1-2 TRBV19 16 TGTGCCAGTAGTATTGTGCTCGGAGTCCCGCAGAATGGCTACACCTTC CASSIVLGVPQNGYTF
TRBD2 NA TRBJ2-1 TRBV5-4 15 TGTGCCAGCAGCTCGACTAGCGGGAGTCGAGATGAGCAGTTCTTC CASSSTSGSRDEQFF
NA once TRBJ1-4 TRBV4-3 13 TGCGCCAGCAGAGGACAGCCGAATGAAAAACTGTTTTTT CASRGQPNEKLFF
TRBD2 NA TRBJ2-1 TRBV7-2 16 TGTGCCAGCAGCCACCAATGGGGGACTAGCGGTAATGAGCAGTTCTTC CASSHQWGTSGNEQFF
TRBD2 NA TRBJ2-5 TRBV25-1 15 TGTGCCAGCAGTGATCCCCGACTAGCCGCGGAGACCCAGTACTTC CASSDPRLAAETQYF
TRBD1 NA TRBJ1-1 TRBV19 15 TGTGCCAGTAGCCTGACAGGGGCCCTGAACACTGAAGCTTTCTTT CASSLTGALNTEAFF
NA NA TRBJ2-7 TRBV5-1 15 TGCGCCAGCAGCCGCGATACCAGGGGTAGCGACGAGCAGTACTTC CASSRDTRGSDEQYF
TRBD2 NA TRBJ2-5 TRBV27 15 TGTGCCAGCAGGAAAGCGGGAGCGGGCCAAGAGACCCAGTACTTC CASRKAGAGQETQYF
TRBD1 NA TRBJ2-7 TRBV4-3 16 TGCGCCAGCAGCCACCTTCTGACAGGGGTAGTCTACGAGCAGTACTTC CASSHLLTGVVYEQYF
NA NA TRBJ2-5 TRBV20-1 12 TGCAGTGCTAGTTACAGAGAAGAGACCCAGTACTTC CSASYREETQYF
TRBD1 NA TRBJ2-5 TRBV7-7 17 TGTGCTAGCAGAGCCGCCCGGGACAGGGGGATCCAAGAGACCCAGTACTTC CASRAARDRGIQETQYF
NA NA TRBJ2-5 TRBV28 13 TGTGCCAGCAGTGGAGGCCTACAAGAGACCCAGTACTTC CASSGGLQETQYF
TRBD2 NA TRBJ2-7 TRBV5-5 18 TGTGCCAGCAGCTCGGACCAACCCGGGACTAGCGGGAGCGGACGGCAGTACTTC CASSSDQPGTSGSGRQYF
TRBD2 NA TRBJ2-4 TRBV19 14 TGTGCCAGTAGTCTCGGACTAGCCCCCGACATTCAGTACTTC CASSLGLAPDIQYF
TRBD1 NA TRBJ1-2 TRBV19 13 TGTGCCAGTAGACCGACAGGGGAGCATGGCTACACCTTC CASRPTGEHGYTF
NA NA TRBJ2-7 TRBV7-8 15 TGTGCCAGCAGTGTCAGGGGCACCTACTCCTACGAGCAGTACTTC CASSVRGTYSYEQYF
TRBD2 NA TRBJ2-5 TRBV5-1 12 TGCGCCAGCAGCGGCGGGGGGCAGACCCAGTACTTC CASSGGGQTQYF
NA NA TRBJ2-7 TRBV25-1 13 TGTGCCAGCAGTGACGGGAGACGGGGCGAGCAGTACTTC CASSDGRRGEQYF
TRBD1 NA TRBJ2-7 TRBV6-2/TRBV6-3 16 TGTGCCAGCAGTGGACAGGGACAGGGGATTTCGGGCGAGCAGTACTTC CASSGQGQGISGEQYF